The clone carrying this T cell receptor beta chain appeared a few times. The V end was cut by 4 bases, the J end by 2 bases, with 8 bases between. CDR1 SGDLS and CDR2 YYNGEE come from the germline V gene. CDR3 length equals 13 residues. The data were taken from a study of blood T cells in healthy people across ages. The authors ran a second PCR of about 6 to 11 cycles using a sample-barcoded 5' primer and a J-beta primer mix. Using its own MiXCR run on the 5' RACE reads, TCRdb lists one record per CDR3 protein. Here the sample spans approximately 800,000 distinct CDR3 sequences, just under 25% being singletons. The sample also formed part of further work on T cells of mothers and their children.

V gene TRBV9 combines with J gene TRBJ2-3; D remains unclear. The TCR was taken from a boy younger than 18 in good health. Sequenced: blood. CDR3 in amino acids: CASSTWATDTQYF. The CDR3 region has the DNA TGTGCCAGCAGCACCTGGGCCACAGATACGCAGTATTTT. Complete variable domain (other parts from reference TRBV9 and TRBJ2-3): DSGVTQTPKHLITATGQRVTLRCSPRSGDLSVYWYQQSLDQGLQFLIQYYNGEERAKGNILERFSAQQFPDLHSELNLSSLELGDSALYFCASSTWATDTQYFGPGTRLTVL.